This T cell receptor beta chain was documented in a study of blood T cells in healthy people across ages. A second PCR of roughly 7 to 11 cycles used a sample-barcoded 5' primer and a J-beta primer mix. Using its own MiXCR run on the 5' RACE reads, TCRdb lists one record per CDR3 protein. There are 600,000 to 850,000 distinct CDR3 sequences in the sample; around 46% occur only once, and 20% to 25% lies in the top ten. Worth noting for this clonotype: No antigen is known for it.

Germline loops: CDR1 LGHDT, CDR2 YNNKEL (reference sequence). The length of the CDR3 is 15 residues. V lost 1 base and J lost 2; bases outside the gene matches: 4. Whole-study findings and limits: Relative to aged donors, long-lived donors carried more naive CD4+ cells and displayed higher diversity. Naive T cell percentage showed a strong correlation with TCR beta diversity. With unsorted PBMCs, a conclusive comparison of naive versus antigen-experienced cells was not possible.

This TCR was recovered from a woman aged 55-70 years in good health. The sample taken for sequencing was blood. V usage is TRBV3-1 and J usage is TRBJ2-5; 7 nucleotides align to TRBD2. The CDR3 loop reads CASSQGRAGQETQYF. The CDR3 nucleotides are TGTGCCAGCAGCCAAGGACGAGCGGGACAAGAGACCCAGTACTTC.